The source of this TCR beta chain is a study of vaccination effects on CD4 cells after COVID-19. Study observations and caveats: Spike-reactive clones detected post-vaccine in convalescents consisted mainly of new vaccine-induced clones.

Trimming at V came to 5 bases and at J to 6 bases, leaving 2 bases not matched to a gene. Germline V CDR1 and CDR2: SGHTA, FQGNSA. This CDR3 has 13 residues. As regards this clone: Its antigen is not identified.

The repertoire was sequenced with immunoSEQ multiplex PCR; TCRdb's copy has only in-frame clones and lacks some. The repertoire holds 45,000 or so clones, with around 70% as singletons. Scientists isolated CD4+ T cells after a roughly 10-day culture period ended. The sample in question was CD4+ T cells from PBMCs cultured without peptide, obtained before COVID-19 vaccination. The receptor's source is a human donor who had a prior SARS-CoV-2 infection. The chain has TRBV7-2 and TRBJ2-2, with TRBD2 identical over 8 bases. CDR3 nucleotides: TGTGCCAGCAGCGGGACTAGAGCCGGGGAGCTGTTTTTT. The encoded protein is CASSGTRAGELFF.